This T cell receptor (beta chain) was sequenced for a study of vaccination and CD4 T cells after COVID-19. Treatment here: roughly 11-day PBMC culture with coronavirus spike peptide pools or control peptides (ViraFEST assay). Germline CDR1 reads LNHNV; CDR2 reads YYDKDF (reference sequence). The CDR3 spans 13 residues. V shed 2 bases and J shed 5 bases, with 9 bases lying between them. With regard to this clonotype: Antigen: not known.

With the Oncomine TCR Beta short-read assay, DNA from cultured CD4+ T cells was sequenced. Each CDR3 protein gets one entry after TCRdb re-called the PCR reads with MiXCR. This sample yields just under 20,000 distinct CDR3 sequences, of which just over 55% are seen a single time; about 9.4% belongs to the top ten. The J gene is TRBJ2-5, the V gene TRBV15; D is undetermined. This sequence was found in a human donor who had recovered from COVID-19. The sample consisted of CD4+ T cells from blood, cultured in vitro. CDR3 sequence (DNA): TGTGCCACCAGCAGAAACTTGTTGGAGACCCAGTACTTC. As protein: CATSRNLLETQYF.